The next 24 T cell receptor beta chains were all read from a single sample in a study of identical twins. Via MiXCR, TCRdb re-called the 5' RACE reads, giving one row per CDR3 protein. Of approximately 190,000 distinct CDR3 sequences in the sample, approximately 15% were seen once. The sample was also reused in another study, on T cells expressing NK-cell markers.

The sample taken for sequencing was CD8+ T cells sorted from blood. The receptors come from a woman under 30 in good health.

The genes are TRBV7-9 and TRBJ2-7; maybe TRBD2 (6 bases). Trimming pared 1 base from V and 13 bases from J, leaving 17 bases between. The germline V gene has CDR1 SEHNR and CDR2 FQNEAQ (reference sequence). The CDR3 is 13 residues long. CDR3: CASSLVRRESIYF. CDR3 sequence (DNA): TGTGCCAGCAGCTTAGTAAGGAGGGAGAGTATATACTTC.

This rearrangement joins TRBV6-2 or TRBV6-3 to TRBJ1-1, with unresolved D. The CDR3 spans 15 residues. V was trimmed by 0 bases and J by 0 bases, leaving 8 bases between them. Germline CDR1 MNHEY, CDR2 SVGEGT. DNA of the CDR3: TGTGCCAGCAGTTACTCCAGCGGGGTGAACACTGAAGCTTTCTTT. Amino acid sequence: CASSYSSGVNTEAFF.

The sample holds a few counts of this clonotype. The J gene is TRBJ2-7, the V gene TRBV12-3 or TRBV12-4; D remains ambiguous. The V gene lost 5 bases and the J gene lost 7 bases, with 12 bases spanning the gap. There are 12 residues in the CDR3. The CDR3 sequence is CASSTWGGEQYF. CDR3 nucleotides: TGTGCCAGCAGTACATGGGGTGGTGAGCAGTACTTC.

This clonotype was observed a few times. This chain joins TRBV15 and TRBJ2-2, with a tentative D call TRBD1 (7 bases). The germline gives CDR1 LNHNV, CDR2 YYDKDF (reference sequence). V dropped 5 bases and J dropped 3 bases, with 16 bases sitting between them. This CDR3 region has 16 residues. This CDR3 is CATSGGQTRDTGELFF. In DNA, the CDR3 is TGTGCCACCAGCGGGGGACAGACTAGGGACACCGGGGAGCTGTTTTTT.

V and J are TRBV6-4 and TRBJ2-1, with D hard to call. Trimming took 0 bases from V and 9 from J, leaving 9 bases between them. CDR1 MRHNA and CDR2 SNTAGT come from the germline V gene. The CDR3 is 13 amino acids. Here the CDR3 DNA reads TGTGCCAGCAGTGACTCGTTTCTGGGTGAGCAGTTCTTC. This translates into CASSDSFLGEQFF.

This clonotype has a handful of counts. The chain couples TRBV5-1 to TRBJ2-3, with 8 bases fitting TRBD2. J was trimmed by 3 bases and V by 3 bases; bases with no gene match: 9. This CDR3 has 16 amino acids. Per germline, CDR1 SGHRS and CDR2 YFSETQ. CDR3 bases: TGCGCCAGCAGCTACGGCAGCGGGAGCAGGACAGATACGCAGTATTTT. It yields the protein CASSYGSGSRTDTQYF.

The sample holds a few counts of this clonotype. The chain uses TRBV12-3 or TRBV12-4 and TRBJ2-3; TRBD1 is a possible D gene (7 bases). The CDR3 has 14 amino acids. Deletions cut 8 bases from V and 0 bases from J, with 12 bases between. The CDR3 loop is CASSGGISTDTQYF. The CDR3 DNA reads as TGTGCCAGCTCAGGGGGGATTAGCACAGATACGCAGTATTTT.

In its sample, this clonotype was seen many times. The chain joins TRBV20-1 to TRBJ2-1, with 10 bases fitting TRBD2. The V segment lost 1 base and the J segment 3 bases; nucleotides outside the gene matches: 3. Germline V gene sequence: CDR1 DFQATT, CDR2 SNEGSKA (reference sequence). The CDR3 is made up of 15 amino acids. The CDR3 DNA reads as TGCAGTGCTAGAGTTGGGACTAGCGACTACAATGAGCAGTTCTTC. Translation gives CSARVGTSDYNEQFF.

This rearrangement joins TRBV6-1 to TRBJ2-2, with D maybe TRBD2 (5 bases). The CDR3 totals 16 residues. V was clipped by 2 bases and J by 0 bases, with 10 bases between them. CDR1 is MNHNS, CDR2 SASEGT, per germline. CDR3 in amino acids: CASSELAGANTGELFF. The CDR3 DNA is TGTGCCAGCAGTGAATTGGCGGGTGCGAACACCGGGGAGCTGTTTTTT.

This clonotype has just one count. CDR3 nucleotide sequence: TGTGCCAGCAGGAGGGGGGACGGTACTAGCACAGATACGCAGTATTTT. This gives the protein CASRRGDGTSTDTQYF. The chain combines TRBV7-6 with TRBJ2-3; D tentatively fits TRBD1 or TRBD2 (6 bases each). The CDR3 spans 16 residues. V was pared by 6 bases and J by 0 bases, with 16 bases between. Germline values: CDR1 SGHVS, CDR2 FNYEAQ.

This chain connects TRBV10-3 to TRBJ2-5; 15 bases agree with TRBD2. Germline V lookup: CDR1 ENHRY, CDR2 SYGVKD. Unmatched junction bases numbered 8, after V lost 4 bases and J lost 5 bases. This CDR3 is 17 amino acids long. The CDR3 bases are TGTGCCATCAGTGGGGGACTAGCGGGAGGCTCCGGGGAGACCCAGTACTTC. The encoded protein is CAISGGLAGGSGETQYF.

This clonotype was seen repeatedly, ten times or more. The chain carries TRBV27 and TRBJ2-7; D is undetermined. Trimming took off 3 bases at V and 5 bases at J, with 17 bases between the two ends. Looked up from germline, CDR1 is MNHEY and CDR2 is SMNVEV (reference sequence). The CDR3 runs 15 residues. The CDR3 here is CASSFRPAPFDEQYF. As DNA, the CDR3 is TGTGCCAGCAGTTTCCGACCCGCTCCCTTTGACGAGCAGTACTTC.

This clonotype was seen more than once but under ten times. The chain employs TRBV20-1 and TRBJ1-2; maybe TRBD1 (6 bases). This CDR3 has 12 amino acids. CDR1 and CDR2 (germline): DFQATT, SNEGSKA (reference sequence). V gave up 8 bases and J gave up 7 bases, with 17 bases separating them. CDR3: CSLNGGLSGYTF. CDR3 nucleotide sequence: TGCAGTTTGAATGGGGGGCTCTCTGGCTACACCTTC.

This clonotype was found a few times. The CDR3 region has the DNA TGCGCCAGCAGCCAAGCCCCAGCGTCTTCCTACGAGCAGTACTTC. Translated: CASSQAPASSYEQYF. The rearrangement joins TRBV4-3 to TRBJ2-7; D ambiguous. The germline gives CDR1 LGHNA, CDR2 YSLEER. This CDR3 region has 15 residues. Trimming shortened V by 1 base and J by 1 base, and 11 bases separated the two germline ends.

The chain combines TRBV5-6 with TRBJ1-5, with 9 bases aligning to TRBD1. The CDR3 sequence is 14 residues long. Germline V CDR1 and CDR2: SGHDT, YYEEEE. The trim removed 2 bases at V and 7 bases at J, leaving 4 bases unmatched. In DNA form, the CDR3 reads TGTGCCAGCAGCTTCGGACAGGGGCGACAGCCCCAGCATTTT. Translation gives CASSFGQGRQPQHF.

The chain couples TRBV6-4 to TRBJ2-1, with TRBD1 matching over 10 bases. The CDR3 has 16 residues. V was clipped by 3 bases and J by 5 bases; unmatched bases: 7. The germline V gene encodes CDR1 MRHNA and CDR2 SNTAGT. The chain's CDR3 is CASSDHPGQGHNEQFF. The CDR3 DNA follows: TGTGCCAGCAGTGATCACCCGGGACAGGGGCACAATGAGCAGTTCTTC.

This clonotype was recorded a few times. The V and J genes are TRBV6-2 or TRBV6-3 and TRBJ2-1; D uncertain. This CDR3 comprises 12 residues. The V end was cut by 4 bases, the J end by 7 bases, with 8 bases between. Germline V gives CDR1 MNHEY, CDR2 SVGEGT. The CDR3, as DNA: TGTGCCAGCAGTTCGTCAGCGAATGAGCAGTTCTTC. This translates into CASSSSANEQFF.

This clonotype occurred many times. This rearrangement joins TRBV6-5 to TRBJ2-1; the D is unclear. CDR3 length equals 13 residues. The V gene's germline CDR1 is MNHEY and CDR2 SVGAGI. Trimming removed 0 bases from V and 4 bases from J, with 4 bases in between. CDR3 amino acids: CASSYSGYNEQFF. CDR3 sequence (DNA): TGTGCCAGCAGTTACTCGGGGTACAATGAGCAGTTCTTC.

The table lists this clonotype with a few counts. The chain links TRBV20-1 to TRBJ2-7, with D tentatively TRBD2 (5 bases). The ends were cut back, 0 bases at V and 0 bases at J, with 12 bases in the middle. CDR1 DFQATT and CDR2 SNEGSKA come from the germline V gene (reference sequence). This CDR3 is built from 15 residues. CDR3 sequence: CSARDERYYSYEQYF. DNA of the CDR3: TGCAGTGCTAGAGACGAGCGGTACTACTCCTACGAGCAGTACTTC.

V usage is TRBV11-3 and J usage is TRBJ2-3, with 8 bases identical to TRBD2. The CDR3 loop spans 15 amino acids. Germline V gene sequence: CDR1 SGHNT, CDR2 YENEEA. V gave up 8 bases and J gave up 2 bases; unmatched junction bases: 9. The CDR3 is CASATTSGNTDTQYF. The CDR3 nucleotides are TGTGCCAGCGCAACCACTAGCGGCAACACAGATACGCAGTATTTT.

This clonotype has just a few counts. The CDR3 DNA reads as TGTGCCACCAGCAGAGATAGAGGAGTTAACTATGGCTACACCTTC. Translating it yields CATSRDRGVNYGYTF. The chain couples TRBV15 to TRBJ1-2; D uncertain. V was trimmed by 0 bases and J by 1 base, leaving 9 bases between them. The germline V gene has CDR1 LNHNV and CDR2 YYDKDF (reference sequence). The CDR3 length is 15 residues.

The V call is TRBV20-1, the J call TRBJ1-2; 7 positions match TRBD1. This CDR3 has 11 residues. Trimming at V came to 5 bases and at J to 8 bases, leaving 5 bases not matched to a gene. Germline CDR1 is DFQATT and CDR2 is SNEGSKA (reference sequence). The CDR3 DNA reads TGCAGTGCTCCAGACAGGGTCGGCTACACCTTC. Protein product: CSAPDRVGYTF.

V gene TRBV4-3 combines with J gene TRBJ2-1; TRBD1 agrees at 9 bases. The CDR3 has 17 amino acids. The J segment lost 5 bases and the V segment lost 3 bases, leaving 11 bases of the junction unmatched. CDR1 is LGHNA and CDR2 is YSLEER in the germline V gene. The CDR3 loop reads CASSQGTGTGRNNEQFF. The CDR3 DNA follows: TGCGCCAGCAGCCAGGGAACCGGGACAGGGAGGAACAATGAGCAGTTCTTC.

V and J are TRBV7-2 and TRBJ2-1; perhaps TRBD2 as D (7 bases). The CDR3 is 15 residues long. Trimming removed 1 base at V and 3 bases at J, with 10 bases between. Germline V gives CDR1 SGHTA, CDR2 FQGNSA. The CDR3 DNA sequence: TGTGCCAGCAGCTTAGGCGGGGGCAACTACAATGAGCAGTTCTTC. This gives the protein CASSLGGGNYNEQFF.